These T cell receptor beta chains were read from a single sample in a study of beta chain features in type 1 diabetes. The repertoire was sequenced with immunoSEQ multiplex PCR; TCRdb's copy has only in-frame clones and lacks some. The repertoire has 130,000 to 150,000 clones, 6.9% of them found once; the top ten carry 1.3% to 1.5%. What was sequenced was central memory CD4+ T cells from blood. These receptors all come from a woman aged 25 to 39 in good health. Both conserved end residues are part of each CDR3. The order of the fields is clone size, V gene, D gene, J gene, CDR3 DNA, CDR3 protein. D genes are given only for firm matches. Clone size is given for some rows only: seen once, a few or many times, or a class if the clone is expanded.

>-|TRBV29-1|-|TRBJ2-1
TGCAGCGGAGGGTCTTCCTACAATGAGCAGTTCTTC
CSGGSSYNEQFF
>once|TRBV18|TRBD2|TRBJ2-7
TGTGCCAGCTCAAAGACTAGCGGGAGTTTCCCCCCCTACGAGCAGTACTTC
CASSKTSGSFPPYEQYF
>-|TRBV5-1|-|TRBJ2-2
TGCGCCAGCAGCTTGGGTAGTATTGGTCCATACACCGGGGAGCTGTTTTTT
CASSLGSIGPYTGELFF
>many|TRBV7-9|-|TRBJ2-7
TGTGCCAGCACCTCTCCACTAGCGCAGGGGCTCTACGAGCAGTACTTC
CASTSPLAQGLYEQYF
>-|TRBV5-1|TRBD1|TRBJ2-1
TGCGCCAGCAGCTTGGTAGGGGGCCAAAAATCCTACAATGAGCAGTTCTTC
CASSLVGGQKSYNEQFF
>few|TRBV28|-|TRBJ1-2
TGTGCCAGCAGCTCCTCAGGGTATGGCTACACCTTC
CASSSSGYGYTF
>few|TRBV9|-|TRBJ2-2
TGTGCCAGCAGCGTAGGTCAGGGAAACGGGGAGCTGTTTTTT
CASSVGQGNGELFF
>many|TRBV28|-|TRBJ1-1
TGTGCCAGCAGTTCGGGGGGCAGAGCTGAAGCTTTCTTT
CASSSGGRAEAFF
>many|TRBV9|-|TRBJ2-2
TGTGCCAGCAGCGTAGGGTCGCCGCTAACCGGGGAGCTGTTTTTT
CASSVGSPLTGELFF
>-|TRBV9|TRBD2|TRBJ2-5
TGTGCCAGCAGCGGAGAAACTCCGGGACTAGCGGGAGACGAGACCCAGTACTTC
CASSGETPGLAGDETQYF
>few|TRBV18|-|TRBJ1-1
TGTGCCAGCTCACAGCTTTACACTGAAGCTTTCTTT
CASSQLYTEAFF
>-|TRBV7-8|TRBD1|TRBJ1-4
TGTGCCAGCAGCTTCGTGACAGGGGCGACTAATGAAAAACTGTTTTTT
CASSFVTGATNEKLFF
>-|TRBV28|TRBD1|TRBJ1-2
TGTGCCAGCAGTTCGAATCAGGGGGTTCATGGCTACACCTTC
CASSSNQGVHGYTF
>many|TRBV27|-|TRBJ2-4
TGTGCCAGCAGTTCCCCGGAAGGGAGGAACATTCAGTACTTC
CASSSPEGRNIQYF
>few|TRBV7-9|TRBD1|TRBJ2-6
TGTGCCAGCAGCTTGCAGGGGGCTGGGGCCAACGTCCTGACTTTC
CASSLQGAGANVLTF
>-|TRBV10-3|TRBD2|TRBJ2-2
TGTGCCAGCAGTGCCGGGACTAGCGTAACCGGGGAGCTGTTTTTT
CASSAGTSVTGELFF
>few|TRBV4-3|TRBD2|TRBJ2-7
TGCGCCAGCAGCCAAGGGGGTAGCGGGAGGTCCTACGAGCAGTACTTC
CASSQGGSGRSYEQYF
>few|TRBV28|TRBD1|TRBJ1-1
TGTGCCAGCAGTTTTCAGAGACAGGGCACTGAAGCTTTCTTT
CASSFQRQGTEAFF
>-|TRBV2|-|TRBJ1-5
TGTGCCAGCAGTGGGGTTGAGAGGTACCAGCCCCAGCATTTT
CASSGVERYQPQHF
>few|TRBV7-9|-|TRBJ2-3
TGTGCCAGCAGCGAACGACAGGTTAGCACAGATACGCAGTATTTT
CASSERQVSTDTQYF
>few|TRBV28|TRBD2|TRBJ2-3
TGTGCCAGCAGTTTACCTAGCGGACTCACAGATACGCAGTATTTT
CASSLPSGLTDTQYF
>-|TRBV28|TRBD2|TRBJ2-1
TGTGCCGTACTCGGGGCTAGCGGGAGTTATGAGCAGTTCTTC
CAVLGASGSYEQFF
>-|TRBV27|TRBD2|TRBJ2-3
TGTGCCAGCAGCTCGACTAGCGCCACAGATACGCAGTATTTT
CASSSTSATDTQYF
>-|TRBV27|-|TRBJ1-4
TGTGCCAGCAGTGTAATCCCGACAGTGGCTAATGAAAAACTGTTTTTT
CASSVIPTVANEKLFF
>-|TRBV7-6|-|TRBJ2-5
TGTGCCAGCAGCTTTACCCGGGGGTACCAAGAGACCCAGTACTTC
CASSFTRGYQETQYF
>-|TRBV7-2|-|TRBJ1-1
TGTGCCAGCAGCCTACAGGGTGGCGACACTGAAGCTTTCTTT
CASSLQGGDTEAFF
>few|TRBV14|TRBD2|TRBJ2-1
TGTGCCAGCAGCCTGTCTAGCGGGAGGAGCTCCTACAATGAGCAGTTCTTC
CASSLSSGRSSYNEQFF
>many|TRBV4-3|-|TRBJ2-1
TGCGCCAGCAGACCAGGGCGGAACTACAATGAGCAGTTCTTC
CASRPGRNYNEQFF
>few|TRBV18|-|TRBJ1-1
TGTGCCAGCTCATCAGGCTCGGGAGCTGAAGCTTTCTTT
CASSSGSGAEAFF
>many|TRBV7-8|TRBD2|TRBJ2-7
TGTGCCAGCAGCTTATCTAGCGGGATTGGTGAGCAGTACTTC
CASSLSSGIGEQYF
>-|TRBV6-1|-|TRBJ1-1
TGTGCCAGCAGCCCCAAACAGGCAGGGGAGACTGAAGCTTTCTTT
CASSPKQAGETEAFF
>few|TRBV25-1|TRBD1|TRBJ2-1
TGTGCCAGCTACGAACCGGGACAGTCTTATTATGAGCAGTTCTTC
CASYEPGQSYYEQFF
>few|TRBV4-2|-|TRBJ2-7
TGTGCCAGCAGCCAAGCCCTCCTCAGGGGCTACGAGCAGTACTTC
CASSQALLRGYEQYF
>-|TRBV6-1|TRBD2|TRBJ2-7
TGTGCCCGGGGGGACCCACCCTACGAGCAGTACTTC
CARGDPPYEQYF
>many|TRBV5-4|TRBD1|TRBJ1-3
TGTGCCAGCAGCTTGAGACAGGGAGGCTCTGGAAACACCATATATTTT
CASSLRQGGSGNTIYF
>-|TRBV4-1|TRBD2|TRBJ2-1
TGCGCCAGCACGACAAGCGGGACGGACTACAATGAGCAGTTCTTC
CASTTSGTDYNEQFF